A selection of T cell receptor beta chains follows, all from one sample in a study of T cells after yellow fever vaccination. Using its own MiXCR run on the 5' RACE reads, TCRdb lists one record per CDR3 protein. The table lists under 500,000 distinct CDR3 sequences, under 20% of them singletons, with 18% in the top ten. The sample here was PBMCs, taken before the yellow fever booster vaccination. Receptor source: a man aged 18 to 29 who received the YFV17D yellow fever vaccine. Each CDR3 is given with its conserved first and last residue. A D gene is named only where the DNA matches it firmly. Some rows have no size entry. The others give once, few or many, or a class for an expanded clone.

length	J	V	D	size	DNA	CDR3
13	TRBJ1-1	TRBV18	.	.	TGTGCCAGCTCAGAACCGGGGCAGACTGAAGCTTTCTTT	CASSEPGQTEAFF
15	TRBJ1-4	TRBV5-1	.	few	TGCGCCAGCCGGATGGGGGACGTAACTAATGAAAAACTGTTTTTT	CASRMGDVTNEKLFF
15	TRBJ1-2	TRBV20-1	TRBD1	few	TGCAGTGCTAGAGAAGTGGCAGGGGGCTTCTATGGCTACACCTTC	CSAREVAGGFYGYTF
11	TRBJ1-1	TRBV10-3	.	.	TGTGCCATCAGTGACATAGACAGGGCTTTCTTT	CAISDIDRAFF
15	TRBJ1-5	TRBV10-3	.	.	TGTGCCATCAGTGGGGACCTTGGGGGCAATCAGCCCCAGCATTTT	CAISGDLGGNQPQHF
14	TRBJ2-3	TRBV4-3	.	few	TGCGCCAGCAGCCAAGCGGCGGTCGGGGATACGCAGTATTTT	CASSQAAVGDTQYF
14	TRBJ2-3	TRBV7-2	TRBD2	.	TGTGCCAGCAGCCAGACTAGCGGGGAGAATACGCAGTATTTT	CASSQTSGENTQYF
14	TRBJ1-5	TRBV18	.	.	TGTGCCAGCTCACCGGTCGGGGGGGATCAGCCCCAGCATTTT	CASSPVGGDQPQHF
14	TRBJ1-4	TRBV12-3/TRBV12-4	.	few	TGTGCCAGCACTACGCCCGGTGTTGATGAAAAACTGTTTTTT	CASTTPGVDEKLFF
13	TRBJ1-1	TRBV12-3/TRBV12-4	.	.	TGTGCCAGCAGTTTGGGGGGCCTAACTGAAGCTTTCTTT	CASSLGGLTEAFF
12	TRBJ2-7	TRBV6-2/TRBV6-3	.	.	TGTGCCAGCAGTTACGGGCACTACGAGCAGTACTTC	CASSYGHYEQYF
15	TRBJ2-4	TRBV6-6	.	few	TGTGCCAGCAGTTACGTGGTTGCAGGCTGGGACATTCAGTACTTC	CASSYVVAGWDIQYF
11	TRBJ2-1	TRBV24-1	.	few	TGTGCCACCAGTCAGTACAATGAGCAGTTCTTC	CATSQYNEQFF
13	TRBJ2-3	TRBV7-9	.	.	TGTGCCAGCAGCTTAGGATTTGGAAATACGCAGTATTTT	CASSLGFGNTQYF
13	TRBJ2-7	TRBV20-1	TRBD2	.	TGCAGTGCGACCGGGGGGAGCTCCTACGAGCAGTACTTC	CSATGGSSYEQYF
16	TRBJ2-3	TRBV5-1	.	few	TGCGCCAGCAGCTTGTCCCTCAGCTCTGGCACAGATACGCAGTATTTT	CASSLSLSSGTDTQYF
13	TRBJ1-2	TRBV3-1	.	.	TGTGCCAGCAGCGTGACGGAAAGCTATGGCTACACCTTC	CASSVTESYGYTF
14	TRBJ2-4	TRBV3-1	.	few	TGTGCCAGCAGCCCTTTACAGAGGATGGACATTCAGTACTTC	CASSPLQRMDIQYF
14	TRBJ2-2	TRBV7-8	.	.	TGTGCCAGCAGCTCTCCACGGGTAACCGGGGAGCTGTTTTTT	CASSSPRVTGELFF
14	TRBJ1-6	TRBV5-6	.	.	TGTGCCAGCAGCTTGAGGCAGGGGAGATCACCCCTCCACTTT	CASSLRQGRSPLHF
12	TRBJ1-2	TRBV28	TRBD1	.	TGTGCCAGCAAGGGACAGACCTATGGCTACACCTTC	CASKGQTYGYTF
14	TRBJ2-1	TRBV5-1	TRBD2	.	TGCGCCAGCATGACAGGGACTAGCGGGGGGGAGCAGTTCTTC	CASMTGTSGGEQFF
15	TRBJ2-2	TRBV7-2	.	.	TGTGCCAGCAGCAGTTCGTATGGGGGGACCGGGGAGCTGTTTTTT	CASSSSYGGTGELFF
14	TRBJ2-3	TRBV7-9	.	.	TGTGCCAGCAGCTTAGCGGAGATCACAGATACGCAGTATTTT	CASSLAEITDTQYF
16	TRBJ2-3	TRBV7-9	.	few	TGTGCCAGCAGCCCGCATCGGGGAAGGTCGACAGATACGCAGTATTTT	CASSPHRGRSTDTQYF
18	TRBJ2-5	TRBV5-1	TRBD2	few	TGCGCCAGCAGCTTGGCTAGCGGGGGGGCCGTCCCAGCTGAGACCCAGTACTTC	CASSLASGGAVPAETQYF
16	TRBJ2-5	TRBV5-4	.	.	TGTGCCAGCAGGGAGAGGTCTACTAGCCCCCCAGAGACCCAGTACTTC	CASRERSTSPPETQYF
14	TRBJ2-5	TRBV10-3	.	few	TGTGCCATCAGTGAGTCCAAGGGGACAGAGACCCAGTACTTC	CAISESKGTETQYF
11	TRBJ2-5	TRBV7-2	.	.	TGTGCCAGCACCCCATCTGGGACCCAGTACTTC	CASTPSGTQYF
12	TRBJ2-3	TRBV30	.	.	TGTGCCTGGAGTAGTACCACAGATACGCAGTATTTT	CAWSSTTDTQYF
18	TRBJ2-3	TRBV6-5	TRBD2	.	TGTGCCAGCAGTCGCTCTCGGACTAGCGGGGGGGCCGGGGATACGCAGTATTTT	CASSRSRTSGGAGDTQYF
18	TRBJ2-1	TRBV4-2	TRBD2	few	TGTGCCAGCAGCCAACCACTAGCGGGGGGGTTGGAATACAATGAGCAGTTCTTC	CASSQPLAGGLEYNEQFF
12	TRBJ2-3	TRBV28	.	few	TGTGCCAGCAGTTTATCCTGGTTTGCGCAGTATTTT	CASSLSWFAQYF
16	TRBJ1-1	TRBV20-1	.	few	TGCAGTGCTAGAGGCAGGGAGGGAGCAGGGACCACTGAAGCTTTCTTT	CSARGREGAGTTEAFF
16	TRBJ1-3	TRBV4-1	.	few	TGCGCCAGCAGGGCAAGGCTGGGAGTCACTGGAAACACCATATATTTT	CASRARLGVTGNTIYF
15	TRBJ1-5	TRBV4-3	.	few	TGCGCCAGCAGCCCTTCCCTGACGGACAATCAGCCCCAGCATTTT	CASSPSLTDNQPQHF
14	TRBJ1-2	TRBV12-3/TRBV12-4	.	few	TGTGCCAGCGCCCCTGGGGAGTTCGGGTGGGGCTACACCTTC	CASAPGEFGWGYTF
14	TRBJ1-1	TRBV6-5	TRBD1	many	TGTGCCAGCAGTTACCACGGGACAGGAACTGAAGCTTTCTTT	CASSYHGTGTEAFF
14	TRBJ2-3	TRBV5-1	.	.	TGCGCCAGCAGCACAGGGTCCCTCACAGATACGCAGTATTTT	CASSTGSLTDTQYF
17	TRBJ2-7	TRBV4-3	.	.	TGCGCCAGCAGCCAAGGAAGGGGCACAGGCGATTCCTACGAGCAGTACTTC	CASSQGRGTGDSYEQYF
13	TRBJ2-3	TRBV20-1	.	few	TGCAGTGCTAGAGGGCGGGGCACAGATACGCAGTATTTT	CSARGRGTDTQYF
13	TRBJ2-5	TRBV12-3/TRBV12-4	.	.	TGTGCCAGCACCATGGGACTCCACGAGACCCAGTACTTC	CASTMGLHETQYF
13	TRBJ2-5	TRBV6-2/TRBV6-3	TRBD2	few	TGTGCCAGCAGAAGGACTAGCGGGGAGACCCAGTACTTC	CASRRTSGETQYF
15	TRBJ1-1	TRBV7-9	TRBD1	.	TGTGCCAGCAGCTCCTGGGACAGGGGGAACACTGAAGCTTTCTTT	CASSSWDRGNTEAFF
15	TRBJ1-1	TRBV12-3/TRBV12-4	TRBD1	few	TGTGCCAGCAGTCCACGACAGGGCTTGAGCACTGAAGCTTTCTTT	CASSPRQGLSTEAFF
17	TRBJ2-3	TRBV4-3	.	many	TGCGCCAGCAGCCAAGAAACGAGGGGGGTTAGCACAGATACGCAGTATTTT	CASSQETRGVSTDTQYF
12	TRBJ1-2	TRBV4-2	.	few	TGTGCCATCTCGACAGTCAACTATGGCTACACCTTC	CAISTVNYGYTF
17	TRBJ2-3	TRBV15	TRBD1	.	TGTGCCACCAGCAGGCACCGGGACAGCCAAGGGGTGGATACGCAGTATTTT	CATSRHRDSQGVDTQYF
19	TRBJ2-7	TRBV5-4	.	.	TGTGCCAGCAGCTTTATGCGGGACCTAAACATTTGGGGAACCTACGAGCAGTACTTC	CASSFMRDLNIWGTYEQYF
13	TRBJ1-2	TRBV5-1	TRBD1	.	TGCGCCAGCAGCGGCGGGACAGGGAGAGGCTACACCTTC	CASSGGTGRGYTF
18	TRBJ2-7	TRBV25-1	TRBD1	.	TGTGCCAGCAGTGGGAGGACAGGGAAATACCCCCATTCCTACGAGCAGTACTTC	CASSGRTGKYPHSYEQYF
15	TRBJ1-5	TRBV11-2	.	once	TGTGCCAGCAGCTTAGGGGTTGTGGGCAATCAGCCCCAGCATTTT	CASSLGVVGNQPQHF
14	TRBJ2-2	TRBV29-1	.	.	TGCAGCGTTGGTTCCGAGGCGGCCACCGGGGAGCTGTTTTTT	CSVGSEAATGELFF
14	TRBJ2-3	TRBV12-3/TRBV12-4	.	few	TGTGCCAGCAGCCCCGGGGACATCACAGATACGCAGTATTTT	CASSPGDITDTQYF